A selection of T cell receptor beta chains follows, all from one sample in a study of identical twins. Via MiXCR, TCRdb re-called the 5' RACE reads, giving one row per CDR3 protein. The sample yields just over 450,000 distinct CDR3 sequences, 12% to 15% seen once. These data also featured in a second study, about yellow fever vaccine responses in identical twins.

The sample comprised CD4+ T cells sorted from blood. These receptors all stem from a woman aged 18 to 35 in good health. The CDR3 runs from the conserved cysteine through the conserved F or W. D genes are given only for firm matches. Clone size is given for some rows only: seen once, a few or many times, or a class if the clone is expanded.

J gene | clone size | D gene | V gene | CDR3 protein | CDR3 DNA
TRBJ2-1 | . | TRBD2 | TRBV11-1 | CASSKGTSGITIYNEQFF | TGTGCCAGCAGCAAAGGGACTAGCGGGATCACTATCTACAATGAGCAGTTCTTC
TRBJ2-5 | . | . | TRBV10-3 | CAIRRRETEETQYF | TGTGCCATCAGACGCCGGGAAACTGAAGAGACCCAGTACTTC
TRBJ2-1 | few | . | TRBV12-3/TRBV12-4 | CASSLSAGQMNEQFF | TGTGCCAGCAGTTTGTCAGCGGGACAAATGAATGAGCAGTTCTTC
TRBJ2-7 | . | . | TRBV20-1 | CSDIAGRCEQYF | TGCAGTGATATTGCGGGAAGATGCGAGCAGTACTTC
TRBJ2-7 | few | TRBD2 | TRBV5-4 | CASSTQEGGRVDEQYF | TGTGCCAGCAGCACCCAGGAAGGAGGGAGGGTGGACGAGCAGTACTTC
TRBJ2-7 | . | . | TRBV5-5 | CASSLFTGTYEQYF | TGTGCCAGCAGCTTATTTACAGGGACCTACGAGCAGTACTTC
TRBJ2-7 | few | TRBD2 | TRBV11-2 | CASLKGLAGAGEQYF | TGTGCCAGCCTAAAGGGACTAGCGGGAGCTGGCGAGCAGTACTTC
TRBJ2-5 | . | . | TRBV2 | CASFLVQETQYF | TGTGCCAGCTTCCTGGTCCAAGAGACCCAGTACTTC
TRBJ1-1 | . | . | TRBV12-3/TRBV12-4 | CASTSPGGEAFF | TGTGCCAGCACCTCACCAGGTGGTGAAGCTTTCTTT
TRBJ1-1 | . | TRBD1 | TRBV30 | CARTGSGTEAFF | TGTGCCAGGACAGGGTCCGGCACTGAAGCTTTCTTT
TRBJ2-7 | . | . | TRBV11-1 | CASSLEWGRRERFNEQYF | TGTGCCAGCAGCTTAGAGTGGGGAAGACGGGAGAGGTTCAACGAGCAGTACTTC
TRBJ1-4 | few | . | TRBV5-1 | CASSLSPGEKLFF | TGCGCCAGCAGCTTGTCTCCGGGGGAAAAACTGTTTTTT
TRBJ1-2 | . | TRBD1 | TRBV9 | CASSGQGGNGYTF | TGTGCCAGCAGTGGACAGGGTGGGAATGGCTACACCTTC
TRBJ2-7 | . | TRBD1 | TRBV6-5 | CASSYSLTGFAEQYF | TGTGCCAGCAGTTACTCCCTGACAGGGTTCGCCGAGCAGTACTTC
TRBJ1-5 | many | . | TRBV28 | CASSFPSQPQHF | TGTGCCAGCAGTTTCCCCTCCCAGCCCCAGCATTTT
TRBJ2-1 | few | . | TRBV6-5 | CASSLAVALYNEQFF | TGTGCCAGCAGTTTAGCGGTAGCTCTCTACAATGAGCAGTTCTTC
TRBJ2-5 | few | TRBD2 | TRBV5-1 | CASSWGLDGETQYF | TGCGCCAGCAGCTGGGGACTAGACGGAGAGACCCAGTACTTC
TRBJ2-7 | few | . | TRBV18 | CASSRDSQTYEQYF | TGTGCCAGCTCACGGGATTCACAAACCTACGAGCAGTACTTC
TRBJ2-1 | . | . | TRBV29-1 | CSVVGRVGNEQFF | TGCAGCGTTGTAGGTAGGGTTGGGAATGAGCAGTTCTTC
TRBJ2-3 | few | TRBD2 | TRBV2 | CASSASGKSTDTQYF | TGTGCCAGCAGTGCTAGCGGAAAGAGCACAGATACGCAGTATTTT
TRBJ2-2 | few | TRBD2 | TRBV6-2/TRBV6-3 | CASSYRLAGVRGTGELFF | TGTGCCAGCAGTTACCGACTAGCGGGAGTACGGGGCACCGGGGAGCTGTTTTTT
TRBJ2-5 | . | . | TRBV12-3/TRBV12-4 | CASSPRRVETQYF | TGTGCCAGCAGTCCCCGGCGGGTTGAGACCCAGTACTTC
TRBJ2-7 | . | . | TRBV28 | CASSFSISYEQYF | TGTGCCAGCAGTTTTTCTATTTCCTACGAGCAGTACTTC
TRBJ2-7 | few | TRBD2 | TRBV3-1 | CASSRLAGGLGGQYF | TGTGCCAGCAGCCGCCTAGCGGGAGGACTGGGCGGGCAGTACTTC
TRBJ2-7 | . | TRBD2 | TRBV10-2 | CASRQLSGAGVDEQYF | TGCGCCAGCAGGCAGCTTAGTGGAGCGGGGGTGGACGAGCAGTACTTC
TRBJ2-3 | few | TRBD1 | TRBV6-2/TRBV6-3 | CASRRGQGRTDTQYF | TGTGCCAGCAGGAGGGGACAGGGGCGCACAGATACGCAGTATTTT
TRBJ2-1 | many | . | TRBV5-5 | CASSNIFTYNEQFF | TGTGCCAGCAGTAACATTTTCACCTACAATGAGCAGTTCTTC
TRBJ2-3 | . | TRBD2 | TRBV4-2 | CASSHGGGRAIDTQYF | TGTGCCAGCAGCCATGGGGGAGGGAGGGCCATAGATACGCAGTATTTT